The rows below give T cell receptor beta chains drawn from one sample of a study of T cells in Graves' hyperthyroidism and ophthalmopathy. In TCRdb, the multiplex PCR reads were re-called with MiXCR into one record per CDR3 protein. The sample yields a few hundred thousand distinct CDR3 sequences, approximately 25% seen once. The sequenced material came from blood. The source of these receptors is a man aged 50-59 years with Graves' hyperthyroidism. The CDR3 runs from the conserved cysteine through the conserved F or W. D genes are given only for firm matches. Rows may omit the clone size; those that give it use once, few, many or a size class.

clone_size: NA
v_call: TRBV6-1
d_call: NA
cdr3_length: 13
j_call: TRBJ1-2
cdr3_aa: CASNDVGTDGYTF
cdr3_nt: TGTGCCAGCAACGACGTGGGAACGGATGGCTACACCTTC

clone_size: NA
v_call: TRBV4-2
d_call: NA
cdr3_length: 15
j_call: TRBJ2-5
cdr3_aa: CASSQEGASVVTQYF
cdr3_nt: TGTGCCAGCAGCCAAGAGGGGGCTTCGGTAGTGACCCAGTACTTC

clone_size: NA
v_call: TRBV29-1
d_call: TRBD1
cdr3_length: 13
j_call: TRBJ1-5
cdr3_aa: CSVGTGGNQPQHF
cdr3_nt: TGCAGCGTTGGGACAGGGGGCAATCAGCCCCAGCATTTT

clone_size: NA
v_call: TRBV6-1
d_call: NA
cdr3_length: 15
j_call: TRBJ1-5
cdr3_aa: CASSERAGYNQPQHF
cdr3_nt: TGTGCCAGCAGTGAAAGGGCAGGATATAATCAGCCCCAGCATTTT

clone_size: NA
v_call: TRBV3-1
d_call: NA
cdr3_length: 12
j_call: TRBJ1-3
cdr3_aa: CASSLPHGTIYF
cdr3_nt: TGTGCCAGCAGCCTCCCCCATGGCACCATATATTTT

clone_size: few
v_call: TRBV5-1
d_call: NA
cdr3_length: 16
j_call: TRBJ2-7
cdr3_aa: CASSLSFATVSYEQYF
cdr3_nt: TGCGCCAGCAGCTTGTCCTTCGCCACGGTCTCCTACGAGCAGTACTTC

clone_size: NA
v_call: TRBV4-2
d_call: TRBD1
cdr3_length: 15
j_call: TRBJ2-7
cdr3_aa: CASSQDSGQGREQYF
cdr3_nt: TGTGCCAGCAGCCAAGATTCGGGACAGGGACGCGAGCAGTACTTC

clone_size: few
v_call: TRBV7-9
d_call: TRBD2
cdr3_length: 18
j_call: TRBJ2-1
cdr3_aa: CASSLAGTSGASYNEQFF
cdr3_nt: TGTGCCAGCAGCTTAGCCGGGACTAGCGGGGCCTCCTACAATGAGCAGTTCTTC

clone_size: few
v_call: TRBV5-1
d_call: TRBD2
cdr3_length: 16
j_call: TRBJ2-1
cdr3_aa: CASSLEGTSSYNEQFF
cdr3_nt: TGCGCCAGCAGCTTGGAGGGGACTAGCAGCTACAATGAGCAGTTCTTC

clone_size: few
v_call: TRBV11-2
d_call: TRBD2
cdr3_length: 17
j_call: TRBJ2-1
cdr3_aa: CASSSNPGLAGGNEQFF
cdr3_nt: TGTGCCAGCAGCTCAAACCCGGGACTAGCGGGGGGCAATGAGCAGTTCTTC

clone_size: few
v_call: TRBV5-5
d_call: TRBD2
cdr3_length: 18
j_call: TRBJ2-7
cdr3_aa: CASSLDFGGLAGAYEQYF
cdr3_nt: TGTGCCAGCAGCTTGGACTTTGGGGGACTAGCGGGAGCCTACGAGCAGTACTTC

clone_size: few
v_call: TRBV30
d_call: NA
cdr3_length: 11
j_call: TRBJ2-5
cdr3_aa: CAWSVGLLQYF
cdr3_nt: TGTGCCTGGAGTGTGGGACTTTTACAGTACTTC

clone_size: few
v_call: TRBV15
d_call: NA
cdr3_length: 15
j_call: TRBJ2-1
cdr3_aa: CATSRVAALGNEQFF
cdr3_nt: TGTGCCACCAGCAGGGTAGCGGCCCTTGGCAATGAGCAGTTCTTC

clone_size: few
v_call: TRBV6-5
d_call: TRBD2
cdr3_length: 16
j_call: TRBJ2-1
cdr3_aa: CASSYPRGGGYNEQFF
cdr3_nt: TGTGCCAGCAGTTACCCCAGGGGCGGGGGGTACAATGAGCAGTTCTTC

clone_size: many
v_call: TRBV28
d_call: TRBD2
cdr3_length: 17
j_call: TRBJ2-5
cdr3_aa: CASSLISLAGGGETQYF
cdr3_nt: TGTGCCAGCAGTTTAATCTCCCTAGCGGGAGGTGGAGAGACCCAGTACTTC

clone_size: few
v_call: TRBV6-1
d_call: TRBD1
cdr3_length: 15
j_call: TRBJ2-7
cdr3_aa: CASRNTGTGGYEQYF
cdr3_nt: TGTGCCAGCAGAAATACCGGGACAGGGGGCTACGAGCAGTACTTC

clone_size: many
v_call: TRBV2
d_call: NA
cdr3_length: 15
j_call: TRBJ1-2
cdr3_aa: CASSVPGPQGDGYTF
cdr3_nt: TGTGCCAGCAGCGTACCGGGACCTCAAGGGGATGGCTACACCTTC

clone_size: NA
v_call: TRBV27
d_call: NA
cdr3_length: 15
j_call: TRBJ2-7
cdr3_aa: CASSPTGSYLGEQYF
cdr3_nt: TGTGCCAGCAGTCCTACGGGGAGCTACCTCGGCGAGCAGTACTTC

clone_size: NA
v_call: TRBV7-9
d_call: TRBD2
cdr3_length: 15
j_call: TRBJ2-2
cdr3_aa: CASHTGGLNTGELFF
cdr3_nt: TGTGCCAGCCATACGGGGGGATTGAACACCGGGGAGCTGTTTTTT

clone_size: few
v_call: TRBV28
d_call: TRBD2
cdr3_length: 15
j_call: TRBJ2-5
cdr3_aa: CASSLLGGGGETQYF
cdr3_nt: TGTGCCAGCAGTTTATTGGGGGGGGGTGGCGAGACCCAGTACTTC

clone_size: NA
v_call: TRBV6-2/TRBV6-3
d_call: TRBD1
cdr3_length: 15
j_call: TRBJ2-7
cdr3_aa: CASSYFRDRVYEQYF
cdr3_nt: TGTGCCAGCAGTTACTTTCGGGACAGGGTCTACGAGCAGTACTTC

clone_size: NA
v_call: TRBV15
d_call: TRBD2
cdr3_length: 16
j_call: TRBJ2-5
cdr3_aa: CATASSLAGNQETQYF
cdr3_nt: TGTGCCACCGCCTCCTCTTTAGCGGGGAACCAAGAGACCCAGTACTTC

clone_size: many
v_call: TRBV2
d_call: NA
cdr3_length: 12
j_call: TRBJ2-7
cdr3_aa: CASKRDSYEQYF
cdr3_nt: TGTGCCAGCAAACGGGATTCCTACGAGCAGTACTTC

clone_size: once
v_call: TRBV6-2/TRBV6-3
d_call: TRBD1
cdr3_length: 16
j_call: TRBJ1-5
cdr3_aa: CASSGTGTASNQPQHF
cdr3_nt: TGTGCCAGCAGTGGCACCGGGACAGCCAGCAATCAGCCCCAGCATTTT

clone_size: NA
v_call: TRBV9
d_call: TRBD1
cdr3_length: 14
j_call: TRBJ1-4
cdr3_aa: CASSVGTGDEKLFF
cdr3_nt: TGTGCCAGCAGCGTAGGGACAGGGGACGAAAAACTGTTTTTT

clone_size: many
v_call: TRBV7-9
d_call: NA
cdr3_length: 14
j_call: TRBJ2-7
cdr3_aa: CASSPVGGVLEQYF
cdr3_nt: TGTGCCAGCAGCCCCGTCGGAGGGGTCCTCGAGCAGTACTTC

clone_size: NA
v_call: TRBV9
d_call: NA
cdr3_length: 15
j_call: TRBJ2-5
cdr3_aa: CASSPRLSVQETQYF
cdr3_nt: TGTGCCAGCAGCCCTCGTCTGAGTGTTCAAGAGACCCAGTACTTC

clone_size: NA
v_call: TRBV19
d_call: TRBD2
cdr3_length: 15
j_call: TRBJ2-1
cdr3_aa: CASSIAGGPGNEQFF
cdr3_nt: TGTGCCAGTAGTATAGCGGGAGGGCCGGGGAATGAGCAGTTCTTC

clone_size: many
v_call: TRBV7-2
d_call: NA
cdr3_length: 15
j_call: TRBJ2-1
cdr3_aa: CASSYQRAEYNEQFF
cdr3_nt: TGTGCCAGCAGCTACCAGCGGGCCGAGTACAATGAGCAGTTCTTC

clone_size: NA
v_call: TRBV6-1
d_call: TRBD2
cdr3_length: 13
j_call: TRBJ2-1
cdr3_aa: CASRTGLAGEQFF
cdr3_nt: TGTGCCAGCAGGACGGGACTAGCGGGCGAGCAGTTCTTC

clone_size: many
v_call: TRBV9
d_call: TRBD2
cdr3_length: 16
j_call: TRBJ2-5
cdr3_aa: CASSLGTSGRPETQYF
cdr3_nt: TGTGCCAGCAGCCTTGGGACTAGCGGGAGGCCAGAGACCCAGTACTTC

clone_size: few
v_call: TRBV11-2
d_call: TRBD2
cdr3_length: 15
j_call: TRBJ2-5
cdr3_aa: CASSSGLAGMETQYF
cdr3_nt: TGTGCCAGCAGCTCGGGACTAGCGGGAATGGAGACCCAGTACTTC

clone_size: few
v_call: TRBV29-1
d_call: NA
cdr3_length: 16
j_call: TRBJ2-5
cdr3_aa: CSVPWVMRGSVWTQYF
cdr3_nt: TGCAGCGTCCCCTGGGTTATGAGGGGCTCGGTTTGGACCCAGTACTTC

clone_size: many
v_call: TRBV3-1
d_call: NA
cdr3_length: 14
j_call: TRBJ1-1
cdr3_aa: CASSQVGGFTEAFF
cdr3_nt: TGTGCCAGCAGCCAAGTGGGCGGGTTCACTGAAGCTTTCTTT

clone_size: NA
v_call: TRBV7-3
d_call: TRBD2
cdr3_length: 17
j_call: TRBJ2-1
cdr3_aa: CASSITFTSGTYNEQFF
cdr3_nt: TGTGCCAGCAGCATAACGTTTACTAGCGGGACTTACAATGAGCAGTTCTTC

clone_size: NA
v_call: TRBV11-3
d_call: TRBD1
cdr3_length: 15
j_call: TRBJ2-3
cdr3_aa: CASSHGTGGTDTQYF
cdr3_nt: TGTGCCAGCAGCCACGGGACAGGGGGTACAGATACGCAGTATTTT

clone_size: many
v_call: TRBV9
d_call: TRBD1
cdr3_length: 16
j_call: TRBJ2-7
cdr3_aa: CASSATGTGGPYEQYF
cdr3_nt: TGTGCCAGCAGCGCCACCGGGACAGGGGGCCCCTACGAGCAGTACTTC

clone_size: NA
v_call: TRBV5-4
d_call: TRBD2
cdr3_length: 18
j_call: TRBJ2-3
cdr3_aa: CASSLVGLAGGATDTQYF
cdr3_nt: TGTGCCAGCAGCTTGGTGGGACTAGCGGGAGGGGCCACAGATACGCAGTATTTT

clone_size: many
v_call: TRBV27
d_call: TRBD1
cdr3_length: 14
j_call: TRBJ2-7
cdr3_aa: CASSPSTGGHEQYF
cdr3_nt: TGTGCCAGCAGTCCCTCGACAGGGGGACACGAGCAGTACTTC